Given below is one T cell receptor (beta chain) in context. Clones were read by immunoSEQ multiplex PCR, and TCRdb kept only the in-frame ones, dropping some. The sample lists 88,000 or so clones, more than 65% occurring once. The data derive from a study of blood T cell repertoires in COVID-19. Study-level information: PBMCs, B-cell-depleted T cells, or T cells provided the cDNA or gDNA that made up the material.

Trimming removed 0 bases from V and 1 base from J; junction bases left unmatched: 7. CDR1 and CDR2 from the germline V gene are LGHNA and YSLEER. The CDR3 consists of 17 residues. Sample: peripheral blood. This receptor was taken from a man in his 60s with acute or convalescent COVID-19. The rearrangement joins TRBV4-3 to TRBJ1-2, with TRBD1 matching over 8 bases. The CDR3 DNA follows: TGCGCCAGCAGCCAAGATTACCGACAGGGGATTAACTATGGCTACACCTTC. This translates into CASSQDYRQGINYGYTF.